This T cell receptor beta chain came from a study of shared T cell receptors in the human thymus. Trimming at V came to 3 bases and at J to 3 bases, leaving 6 bases not matched to a gene. Germline CDR1 is LGHNA and CDR2 is YSLEER. This CDR3 is built from 16 residues. Produced via immunoSEQ multiplex PCR; TCRdb's table is partial and in-frame only. The table lists over 65,000 clones, about 95% of them singletons, with about 0.033% in the top ten. The V gene is TRBV4-3, the J gene TRBJ1-3; 9 bases agree with TRBD1. Sequencing was carried out using thymocytes. The sequence came from a human donor. The CDR3 DNA reads as TGCGCCAGCAGCCAGCTCGGGACAGGGTTTGGAAACACCATATATTTT. It yields the protein CASSQLGTGFGNTIYF.